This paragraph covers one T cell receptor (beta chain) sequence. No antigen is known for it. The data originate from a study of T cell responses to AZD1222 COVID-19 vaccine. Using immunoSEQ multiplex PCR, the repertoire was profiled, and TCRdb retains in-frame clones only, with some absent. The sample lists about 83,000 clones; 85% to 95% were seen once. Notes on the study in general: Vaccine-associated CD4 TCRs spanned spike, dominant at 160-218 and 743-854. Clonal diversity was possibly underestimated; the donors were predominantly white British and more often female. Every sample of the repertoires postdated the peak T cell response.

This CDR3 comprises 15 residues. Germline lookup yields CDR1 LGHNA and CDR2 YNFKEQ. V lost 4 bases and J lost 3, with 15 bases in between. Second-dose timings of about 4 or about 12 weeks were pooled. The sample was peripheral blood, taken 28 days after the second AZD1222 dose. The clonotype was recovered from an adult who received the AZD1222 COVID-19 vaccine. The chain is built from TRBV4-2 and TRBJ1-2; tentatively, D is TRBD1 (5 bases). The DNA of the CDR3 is TGTGCCAGCAGCCTGAGAGGGGACGACGACTATGGCTACACCTTC. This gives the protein CASSLRGDDDYGYTF.